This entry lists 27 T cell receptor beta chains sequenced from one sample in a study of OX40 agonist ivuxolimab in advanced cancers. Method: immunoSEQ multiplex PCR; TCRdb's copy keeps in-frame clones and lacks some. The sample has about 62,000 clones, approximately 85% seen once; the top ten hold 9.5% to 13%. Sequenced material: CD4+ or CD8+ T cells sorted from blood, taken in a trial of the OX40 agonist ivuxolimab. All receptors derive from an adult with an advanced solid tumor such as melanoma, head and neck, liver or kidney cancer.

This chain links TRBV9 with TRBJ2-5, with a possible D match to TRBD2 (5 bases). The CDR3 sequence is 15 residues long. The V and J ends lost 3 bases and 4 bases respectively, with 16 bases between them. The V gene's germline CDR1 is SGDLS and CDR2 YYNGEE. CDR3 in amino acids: CASSAPAAGIETQYF. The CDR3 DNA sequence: TGTGCCAGCAGCGCCCCTGCGGCGGGTATAGAGACCCAGTACTTC.

The CDR3 protein is CASSVTVVSTDTQYF. For the CDR3, the DNA is TGTGCCAGCAGCGTCACAGTGGTTAGCACAGATACGCAGTATTTT. The rearrangement uses TRBV9 and TRBJ2-3; D unclear. The CDR3 length is 15 residues. V was pared by 2 bases and J by 0 bases, with 10 bases between. Germline-derived CDR1 and CDR2 are SGDLS and YYNGEE.

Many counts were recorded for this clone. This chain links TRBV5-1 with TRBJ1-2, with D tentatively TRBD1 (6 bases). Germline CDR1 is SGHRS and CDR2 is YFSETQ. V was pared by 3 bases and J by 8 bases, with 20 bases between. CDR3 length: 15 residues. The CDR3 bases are TGCGCCAGCAGCTCTTCTTCCCTACAGGGCGGCGGCTACACCTTC. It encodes CASSSSSLQGGGYTF.

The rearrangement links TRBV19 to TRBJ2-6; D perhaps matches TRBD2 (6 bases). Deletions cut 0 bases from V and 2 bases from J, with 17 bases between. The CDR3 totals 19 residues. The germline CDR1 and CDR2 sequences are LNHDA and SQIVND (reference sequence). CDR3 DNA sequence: TGTGCCAGTAGTATAGAAGGTAGCGGAAGTTTAGCTGGGGCCAACGTCCTGACTTTC. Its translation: CASSIEGSGSLAGANVLTF. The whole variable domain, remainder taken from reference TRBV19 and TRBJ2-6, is DGGITQSPKYLFRKEGQNVTLSCEQNLNHDAMYWYRQDPGQGLRLIYYSQIVNDFQKGDIAEGYSVSREKKESFPLTVTSAQKNPTAFYLCASSIEGSGSLAGANVLTFGAGSRLTVL.

The DNA for the CDR3 is TGTGCCACCCGCCCGACCGGGACAGGCTACGAGCAGTACTTC. This encodes CATRPTGTGYEQYF. The chain couples TRBV6-5 to TRBJ2-7, with TRBD1 matching over 8 bases. Germline trimming cut 10 bases from V and 3 bases from J; bases unmatched to any gene: 11. CDR3 length: 14 residues. CDR1 is MNHEY and CDR2 is SVGAGI in the germline V gene.

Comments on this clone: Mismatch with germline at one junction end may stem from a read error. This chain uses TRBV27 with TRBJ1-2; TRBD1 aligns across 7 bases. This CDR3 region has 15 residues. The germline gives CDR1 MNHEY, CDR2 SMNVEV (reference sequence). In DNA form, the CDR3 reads TGTGCCAGCAGTTTTTCCGGACAGGCCCATTATGACTACACCTTC. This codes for CASSFSGQAHYDYTF.

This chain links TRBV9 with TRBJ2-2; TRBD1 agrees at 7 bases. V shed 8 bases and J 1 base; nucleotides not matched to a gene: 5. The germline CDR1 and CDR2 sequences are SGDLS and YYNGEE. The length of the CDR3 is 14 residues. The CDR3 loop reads CASGDRRNTGELFF. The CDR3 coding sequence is TGTGCCAGTGGGGACAGAAGGAACACCGGGGAGCTGTTTTTT.

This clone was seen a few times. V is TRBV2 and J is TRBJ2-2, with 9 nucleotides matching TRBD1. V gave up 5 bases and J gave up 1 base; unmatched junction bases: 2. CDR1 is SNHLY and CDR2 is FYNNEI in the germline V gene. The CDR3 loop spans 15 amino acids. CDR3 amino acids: CASSKGQGNTGELFF. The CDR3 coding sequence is TGTGCCAGCAGTAAGGGACAGGGGAACACCGGGGAGCTGTTTTTT. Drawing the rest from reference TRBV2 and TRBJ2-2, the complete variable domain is EPEVTQTPSHQVTQMGQEVILRCVPISNHLYFYWYRQILGQKVEFLVSFYNNEISEKSEIFDDQFSVERPDGSNFTLKIRSTKLEDSAMYFCASSKGQGNTGELFFGEGSRLTVL.

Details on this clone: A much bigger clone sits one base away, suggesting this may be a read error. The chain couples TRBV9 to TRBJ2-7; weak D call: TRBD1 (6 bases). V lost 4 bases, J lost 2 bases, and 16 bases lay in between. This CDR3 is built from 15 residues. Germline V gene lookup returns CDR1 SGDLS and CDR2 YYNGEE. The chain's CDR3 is CASSPHQGPPYEQYF. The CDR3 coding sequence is TGTGCCAGCAGCCCACACCAGGGGCCTCCCTACGAGCAGTACTTC.

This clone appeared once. The CDR3, as DNA: TGCGCCAGCAGCCAAGAGGACGCAGGGGGGAATGAAAAACTGTTTTTT. Amino acids: CASSQEDAGGNEKLFF. This chain links TRBV4-3 with TRBJ1-4, with 7 nucleotides matching TRBD1. V gave up 0 bases and J gave up 5 bases; unmatched junction bases: 6. This CDR3 has 16 amino acids. The germline gives CDR1 LGHNA, CDR2 YSLEER.

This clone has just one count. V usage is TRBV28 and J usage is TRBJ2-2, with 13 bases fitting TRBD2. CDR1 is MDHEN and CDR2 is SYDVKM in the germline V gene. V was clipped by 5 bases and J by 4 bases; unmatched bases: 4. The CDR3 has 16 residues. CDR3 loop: CASSPTSGRATGELFF. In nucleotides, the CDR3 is TGTGCCAGCAGTCCCACTAGCGGGAGGGCCACCGGGGAGCTGTTTTTT.

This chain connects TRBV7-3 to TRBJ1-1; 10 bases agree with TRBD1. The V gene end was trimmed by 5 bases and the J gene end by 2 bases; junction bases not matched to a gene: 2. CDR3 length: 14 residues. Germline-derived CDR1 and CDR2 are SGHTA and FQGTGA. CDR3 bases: TGTGCCAGCAGCCGACAGGGGGCTAACACTGAAGCTTTCTTT. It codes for CASSRQGANTEAFF.

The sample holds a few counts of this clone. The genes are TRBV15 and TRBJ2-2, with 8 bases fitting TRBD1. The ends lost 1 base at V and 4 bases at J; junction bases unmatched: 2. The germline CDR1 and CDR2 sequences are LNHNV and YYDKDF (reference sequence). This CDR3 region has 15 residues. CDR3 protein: CATSRVQGGTGELFF. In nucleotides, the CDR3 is TGTGCCACCAGCAGAGTACAGGGGGGCACCGGGGAGCTGTTTTTT.

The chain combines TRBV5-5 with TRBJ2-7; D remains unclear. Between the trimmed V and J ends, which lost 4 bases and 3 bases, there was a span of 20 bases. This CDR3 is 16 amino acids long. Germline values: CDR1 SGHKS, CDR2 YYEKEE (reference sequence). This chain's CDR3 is CASSPAVATVSYEQYF. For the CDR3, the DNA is TGTGCCAGCAGCCCGGCGGTGGCTACAGTAAGCTACGAGCAGTACTTC.

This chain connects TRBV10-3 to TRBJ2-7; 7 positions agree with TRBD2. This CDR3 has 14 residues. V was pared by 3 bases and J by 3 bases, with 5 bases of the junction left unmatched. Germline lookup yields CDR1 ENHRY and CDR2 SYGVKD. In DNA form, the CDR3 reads TGTGCCATCAGTGATACGGGGGGAAACTACGAGCAGTACTTC. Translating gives CAISDTGGNYEQYF.

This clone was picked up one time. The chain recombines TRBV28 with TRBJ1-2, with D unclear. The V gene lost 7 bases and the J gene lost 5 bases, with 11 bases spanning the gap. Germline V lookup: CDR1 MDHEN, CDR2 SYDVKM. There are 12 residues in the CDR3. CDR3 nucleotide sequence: TGTGCCAGCACCCCCTCGGTATATGGCTACACCTTC. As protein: CASTPSVYGYTF.

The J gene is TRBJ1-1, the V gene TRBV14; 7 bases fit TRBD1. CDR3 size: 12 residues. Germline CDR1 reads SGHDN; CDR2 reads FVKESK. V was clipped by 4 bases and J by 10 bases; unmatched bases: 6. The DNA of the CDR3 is TGTGCCAGCAGCCTCCCAAGGGGGCGAGCTTTCTTT. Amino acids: CASSLPRGRAFF.

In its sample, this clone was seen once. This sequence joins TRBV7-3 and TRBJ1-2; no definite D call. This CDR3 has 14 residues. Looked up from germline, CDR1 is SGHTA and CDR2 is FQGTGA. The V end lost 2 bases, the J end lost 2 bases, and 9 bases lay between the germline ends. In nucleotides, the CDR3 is TGTGCCAGCAGCTTAGGGCTCCTCAACTATGGCTACACCTTC. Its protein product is CASSLGLLNYGYTF.

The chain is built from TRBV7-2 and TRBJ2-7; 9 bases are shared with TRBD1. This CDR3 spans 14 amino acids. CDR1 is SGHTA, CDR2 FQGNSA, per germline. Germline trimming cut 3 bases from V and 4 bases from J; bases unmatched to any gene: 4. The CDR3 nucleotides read TGTGCCAGCAGCTTGGGACAGGGATGGTACGAGCAGTACTTC. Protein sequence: CASSLGQGWYEQYF.

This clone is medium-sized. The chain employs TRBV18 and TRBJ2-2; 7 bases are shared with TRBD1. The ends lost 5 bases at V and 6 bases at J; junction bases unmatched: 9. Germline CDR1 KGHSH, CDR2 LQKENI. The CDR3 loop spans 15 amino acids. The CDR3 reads CASSSSDDRAGELFF. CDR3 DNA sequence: TGTGCCAGCTCATCAAGCGATGACAGGGCCGGGGAGCTGTTTTTT. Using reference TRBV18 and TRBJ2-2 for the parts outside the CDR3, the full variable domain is NAGVMQNPRHLVRRRGQEARLRCSPMKGHSHVYWYRQLPEEGLKFMVYLQKENIIDESGMPKERFSAEFPKEGPSILRIQQVVRGDSAAYFCASSSSDDRAGELFFGEGSRLTVL.

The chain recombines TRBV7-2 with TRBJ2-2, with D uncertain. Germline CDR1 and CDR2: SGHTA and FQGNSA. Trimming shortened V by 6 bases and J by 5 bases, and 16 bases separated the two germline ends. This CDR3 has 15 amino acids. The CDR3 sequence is CASRFNQARTGELFF. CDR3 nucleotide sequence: TGTGCCAGCAGGTTTAACCAGGCGAGGACCGGGGAGCTGTTTTTT.

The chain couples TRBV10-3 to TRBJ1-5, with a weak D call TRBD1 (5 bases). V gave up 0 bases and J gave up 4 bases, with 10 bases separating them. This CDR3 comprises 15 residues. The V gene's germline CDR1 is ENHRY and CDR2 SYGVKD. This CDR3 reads CAISESRGPNQPQHF. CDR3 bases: TGTGCCATCAGTGAGTCGAGGGGCCCAAATCAGCCCCAGCATTTT.

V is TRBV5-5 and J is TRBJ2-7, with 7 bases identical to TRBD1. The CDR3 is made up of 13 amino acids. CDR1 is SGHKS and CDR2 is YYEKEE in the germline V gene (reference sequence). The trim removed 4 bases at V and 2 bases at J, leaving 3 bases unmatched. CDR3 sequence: CASSLDRPYEQYF. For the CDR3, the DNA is TGTGCCAGCAGCCTGGACAGGCCCTACGAGCAGTACTTC.

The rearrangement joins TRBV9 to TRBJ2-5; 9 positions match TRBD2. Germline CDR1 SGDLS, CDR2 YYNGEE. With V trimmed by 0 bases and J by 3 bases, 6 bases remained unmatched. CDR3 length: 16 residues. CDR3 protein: CASSVGLAGREETQYF. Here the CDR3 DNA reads TGTGCCAGCAGCGTAGGGCTAGCGGGGAGGGAAGAGACCCAGTACTTC.

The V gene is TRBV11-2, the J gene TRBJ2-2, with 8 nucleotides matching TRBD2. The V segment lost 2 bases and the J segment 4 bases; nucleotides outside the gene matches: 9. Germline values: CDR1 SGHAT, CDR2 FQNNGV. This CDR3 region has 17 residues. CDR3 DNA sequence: TGTGCCAGCAGCTTAAAAGCGGGGGCTTCGATCACCGGGGAGCTGTTTTTT. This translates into CASSLKAGASITGELFF.

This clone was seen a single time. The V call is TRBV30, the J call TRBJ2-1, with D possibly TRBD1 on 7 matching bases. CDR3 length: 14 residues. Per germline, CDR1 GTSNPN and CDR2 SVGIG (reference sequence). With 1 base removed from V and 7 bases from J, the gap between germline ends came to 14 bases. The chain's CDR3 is CAWSGTTGRNEQFF. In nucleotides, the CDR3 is TGTGCCTGGAGTGGAACGACAGGGAGGAATGAGCAGTTCTTC.

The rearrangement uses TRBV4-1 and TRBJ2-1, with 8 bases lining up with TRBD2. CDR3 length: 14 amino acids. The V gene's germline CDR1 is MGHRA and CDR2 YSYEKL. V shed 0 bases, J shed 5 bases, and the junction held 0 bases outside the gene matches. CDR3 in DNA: TGCGCCAGCAGCCAAGATAGCGGGAACAATGAGCAGTTCTTC. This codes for CASSQDSGNNEQFF.